Each of the 26 T cell receptor beta chains below was sequenced from the same sample in a study of shared clonotypes between healthy human individuals (dated by TCRdb to the early 2020s). The library was built by means of the immunoSEQ multiplex PCR assay. The source is immuneACCESS, and TCRdb retained only in-frame sequences with V and J called. Part of the clones is not carried over; for the studies checked, unresolved V genes explain less than half of this, and the remainder is unexplained. This sample gives about 1,800,000 clones in total; just under 95% of them show up just once. In total, the top ten clones hold 1% to 1.5% of the sample. CD8 naive samples consisted of CD45RO-negative cells that were positively selected for CCR7, yielding a CD45RA+CCR7+ population without TemRA cells. The sequenced sample was naive CD8+ T cells sorted from blood. The cell subset or site label of this sample denotes: CD45RA+CCR7+. These receptors were collected from a young man in good health.

The chain links TRBV11-3 to TRBJ2-7; no reliable D call. Germline values: CDR1 SGHNT, CDR2 YENEEA. With 0 bases removed from V and 6 bases from J, the gap between germline ends came to 9 bases. This CDR3 spans 13 amino acids. The CDR3: CASSLDSLAEQYF. In nucleotides, the CDR3 is TGTGCCAGCAGCTTAGACAGCCTTGCCGAGCAGTACTTC.

This rearrangement joins TRBV5-1 to TRBJ2-7, with TRBD1 matching over 8 bases. Germline CDR1 and CDR2: SGHRS and YFSETQ. With 4 bases clipped from V and 5 bases from J, the junction kept 5 bases outside the gene matches. This CDR3 comprises 13 residues. The CDR3 spells CASSPADRDEQYF. Written as DNA, the CDR3 is TGCGCCAGCAGCCCGGCGGACAGGGACGAGCAGTACTTC.

V is TRBV4-1 and J is TRBJ2-1, with D perhaps matching TRBD2 (6 bases). V was shortened by 4 bases and J by 6 bases, with 10 bases between the two germline ends. CDR3 length equals 13 residues. The germline V gene encodes CDR1 MGHRA and CDR2 YSYEKL. The DNA of the CDR3 is TGCGCCAGCAGCCTACTAGCTCCCAATGAGCAGTTCTTC. The encoded protein is CASSLLAPNEQFF.

The chain joins TRBV9 to TRBJ2-7; 7 bases agree with TRBD1. CDR3 size: 16 residues. V trimming: 7 bases; J trimming: 4 bases; junction bases outside the gene matches: 17. Per germline, CDR1 SGDLS and CDR2 YYNGEE. This chain's CDR3 is CASAGSTGTAVYEQYF. CDR3 bases: TGTGCCAGCGCCGGATCAACCGGGACAGCTGTATACGAGCAGTACTTC.

This clone was recorded once. This rearrangement joins TRBV9 to TRBJ2-1, with D perhaps matching TRBD1 (6 bases). Per germline, CDR1 SGDLS and CDR2 YYNGEE. V gave up 3 bases and J gave up 6 bases, with 16 bases separating them. This CDR3 has 15 amino acids. In DNA form, the CDR3 reads TGTGCCAGCAGCGGGTGGACGGAACAGGGCAATGAGCAGTTCTTC. Translation: CASSGWTEQGNEQFF.

The chain recombines TRBV7-8 with TRBJ2-3; 11 nucleotides align to TRBD1. After removal of 3 bases from V and 4 bases from J, the junction contained 3 bases not matched to a gene. Germline CDR1 is SGHVS and CDR2 is FQNEAQ. The CDR3 spans 15 residues. The CDR3 DNA reads as TGTGCCAGCAGCTTTGGGACAGGGGGGCCAGATACGCAGTATTTT. Its translation is CASSFGTGGPDTQYF.

This chain's CDR3 is CASSMDREIWQDTGELFF. For the CDR3, the DNA is TGTGCCAGTAGTATGGACAGGGAGATATGGCAGGACACCGGGGAGCTGTTTTTT. The chain links TRBV19 to TRBJ2-2; 8 positions match TRBD1. V dropped 3 bases and J dropped 3; count of bases not matched to a gene: 12. Germline loops: CDR1 LNHDA, CDR2 SQIVND (reference sequence). The CDR3 runs 18 residues. Based on the CDR3 plus reference TRBV19 and TRBJ2-2, the full variable domain is DGGITQSPKYLFRKEGQNVTLSCEQNLNHDAMYWYRQDPGQGLRLIYYSQIVNDFQKGDIAEGYSVSREKKESFPLTVTSAQKNPTAFYLCASSMDREIWQDTGELFFGEGSRLTVL.

This chain joins TRBV5-6 and TRBJ2-2; 8 bases agree with TRBD1. Germline CDR1 and CDR2: SGHDT and YYEEEE. V dropped 7 bases and J dropped 0; count of bases not matched to a gene: 2. This CDR3 comprises 14 residues. The CDR3 DNA follows: TGTGCCAGCTCACAGGGGGCGAACACCGGGGAGCTGTTTTTT. Translation: CASSQGANTGELFF.

The chain uses TRBV6-5 and TRBJ2-5, with D possibly TRBD2 on 5 matching bases. V lost 7 bases to trimming and J lost 5 bases, with 14 bases between them. The CDR3 is 13 amino acids. Germline CDR1 MNHEY, CDR2 SVGAGI. CDR3 loop: CASTDPGLETQYF. CDR3 nucleotide sequence: TGTGCCAGCACCGACCCGGGGTTGGAGACCCAGTACTTC.

The chain couples TRBV9 to TRBJ2-7; perhaps TRBD2 as D (7 bases). The CDR3 spans 13 residues. Germline V lookup: CDR1 SGDLS, CDR2 YYNGEE. The V and J ends lost 3 bases and 3 bases respectively, with 10 bases between them. This CDR3 is CASSEGGYYEQYF. The CDR3 nucleotides are TGTGCCAGCAGCGAGGGGGGGTACTACGAGCAGTACTTC.

This chain connects TRBV7-2 to TRBJ2-2; perhaps TRBD2 as D (5 bases). CDR3 length equals 14 residues. V lost 4 bases, J lost 6 bases, and 12 bases lay in between. In germline, CDR1 is SGHTA, CDR2 FQGNSA. CDR3 coding DNA: TGTGCCAGCAGCTCGACGGGCGGGTCCGGGGAGCTGTTTTTT. It is translated as CASSSTGGSGELFF.

Turning to this clone: Other DNA sequences in this specimen translate into the identical CDR3. The gene calls are TRBV11-2 and TRBJ1-5; no reliable D call. Germline CDR1 and CDR2: SGHAT and FQNNGV. The CDR3 is 13 residues long. V was clipped by 0 bases and J by 4 bases, with 4 bases between them. Written as DNA, the CDR3 is TGTGCCAGCAGCTTAGAGGCGAATCAGCCCCAGCATTTT. This encodes CASSLEANQPQHF.

DNA of the CDR3: TGTGCCAGCAGCACCCAAAGCTGGGAGCTGTTTTTT. This codes for CASSTQSWELFF. The chain couples TRBV7-9 to TRBJ2-2; D gene ambiguous. The V gene's germline CDR1 is SEHNR and CDR2 FQNEAQ (reference sequence). Deletions cut 5 bases from V and 9 bases from J, with 10 bases between. This CDR3 is built from 12 residues.

This clone was recorded only once. The V call is TRBV10-2, the J call TRBJ2-7, with 11 bases lining up with TRBD2. CDR1 WSHSY and CDR2 SAAADI come from the germline V gene. The CDR3 has 18 amino acids. V shed 0 bases and J 4 bases; nucleotides not matched to a gene: 11. Written as DNA, the CDR3 is TGCGCCAGCAGTGAGTCGATTAGAAAACTAGCGGGAGTATACGAGCAGTACTTC. As protein: CASSESIRKLAGVYEQYF.

V usage is TRBV6-1 and J usage is TRBJ1-1; D is ambiguous. This CDR3 is 15 amino acids long. Trimming stripped 6 bases from V and 3 bases from J, with 17 bases between. The germline V gene has CDR1 MNHNS and CDR2 SASEGT. The CDR3 spells CASRERVGRDTEAFF. DNA for the CDR3: TGTGCCAGCAGAGAGAGGGTCGGGAGAGACACTGAAGCTTTCTTT.

The chain is built from TRBV7-9 and TRBJ1-4; D is unresolved. The CDR3 totals 18 residues. With 1 base removed from V and 5 bases from J, the gap between germline ends came to 20 bases. CDR1 and CDR2 from the germline V gene are SEHNR and FQNEAQ (reference sequence). CDR3 nucleotides: TGTGCCAGCAGCTTAGTGGCGGGGTGGGCAGGCCCCAATGAAAAACTGTTTTTT. Translating gives CASSLVAGWAGPNEKLFF. Combining the CDR3 with reference TRBV7-9 and TRBJ1-4 gives the whole variable domain DTGVSQNPRHKITKRGQNVTFRCDPISEHNRLYWYRQTLGQGPEFLTYFQNEAQLEKSRLLSDRFSAERPKGSFSTLEIQRTEQGDSAMYLCASSLVAGWAGPNEKLFFGSGTQLSVL.

The chain has TRBV7-9 and TRBJ2-7; tentative D call: TRBD1 (6 bases). Germline V gives CDR1 SEHNR, CDR2 FQNEAQ (reference sequence). With 5 bases removed from V and 3 bases from J, the gap between germline ends came to 14 bases. This CDR3 is 14 amino acids long. The CDR3 region is CASSDQQGLYEQYF. For the CDR3, the DNA is TGTGCCAGCAGCGATCAACAGGGCCTCTACGAGCAGTACTTC.

V gene TRBV4-3 combines with J gene TRBJ1-2; a weak D match, TRBD1 (5 bases). The length of the CDR3 is 15 residues. Trimming removed 0 bases at V and 2 bases at J, with 10 bases between. Germline V gene sequence: CDR1 LGHNA, CDR2 YSLEER. CDR3 region: CASSQEGEANYGYTF. CDR3 bases: TGCGCCAGCAGCCAAGAAGGGGAGGCGAACTATGGCTACACCTTC.

The chain carries TRBV15 and TRBJ1-5, with TRBD1 identical over 10 bases. The trim removed 0 bases at V and 1 base at J, leaving 3 bases unmatched. The CDR3 totals 17 residues. In germline, CDR1 is LNHNV, CDR2 YYDKDF (reference sequence). CDR3 in amino acids: CATSRDRTGGSNQPQHF. The CDR3 nucleotides read TGTGCCACCAGCAGAGACCGGACAGGGGGGAGCAATCAGCCCCAGCATTTT.

The chain is built from TRBV2 and TRBJ2-1; D might be TRBD2 (5 bases). Trimming removed 7 bases from V and 0 bases from J, with 13 bases in between. CDR3 size: 15 residues. Germline V gene data show CDR1 as SNHLY and CDR2 as FYNNEI. The CDR3 coding sequence is TGTGCCAGCATCGACTACACGAACTCCTACAATGAGCAGTTCTTC. It translates to CASIDYTNSYNEQFF.

The chain is built from TRBV7-9 and TRBJ2-1; 10 bases align to TRBD2. CDR3 length: 16 residues. Germline assignment: CDR1 SEHNR and CDR2 FQNEAQ (reference sequence). Trimming at V came to 4 bases and at J to 9 bases, leaving 12 bases not matched to a gene. In DNA form, the CDR3 reads TGTGCCAGCAGCTCCCAGCGGGAGGGTGGGATCCGTGAGCAGTTCTTC. As protein: CASSSQREGGIREQFF.

A remark on this clone: Other DNA sequences within the sample encode an identical CDR3. The rearrangement joins TRBV10-3 to TRBJ1-1; D unclear. Germline V CDR1 and CDR2: ENHRY, SYGVKD. Trimming cost V 9 bases and J 1 base, with 9 bases left between them. This CDR3 is built from 12 residues. This CDR3 reads CAISDGNTEAFF. The CDR3 DNA reads TGTGCCATATCGGACGGGAACACTGAAGCTTTCTTT.

V and J are TRBV7-6 and TRBJ2-3; tentative D call: TRBD1 (6 bases). The CDR3 is 18 residues long. Germline values: CDR1 SGHVS, CDR2 FNYEAQ. V dropped 1 base and J dropped 3 bases, with 20 bases sitting between them. The CDR3, as DNA: TGTGCCAGCAGCTTAGTTGGGACATCAGGCTTGAAGACAGATACGCAGTATTTT. This sequence encodes CASSLVGTSGLKTDTQYF.

This chain connects TRBV11-2 to TRBJ2-3; 8 bases map to TRBD2. Trimming took 6 bases from V and 3 from J; bases not matched to a gene: 8. CDR1 and CDR2 (germline): SGHAT, FQNNGV. CDR3 length: 15 residues. The CDR3 spells CASRHREGGTDTQYF. CDR3 bases: TGTGCCAGCAGACACCGGGAGGGCGGTACAGATACGCAGTATTTT.

This clone has just one count. The V gene is TRBV21-1, the J gene TRBJ1-1. TRBV21-1 is listed as a pseudogene. CDR3 length: 12 amino acids. CDR3 sequence reads: CASGPGPNEAFF. DNA of the CDR3: TGTGCCAGCGGACCAGGACCGAATGAAGCTTTCTTT.

The chain carries TRBV5-1 and TRBJ2-5; 13 bases are shared with TRBD2. The CDR3 extends over 15 amino acids. With V trimmed by 3 bases and J by 3 bases, 2 bases remained unmatched. In germline, CDR1 is SGHRS, CDR2 YFSETQ. CDR3 in amino acids: CASSYGTSGKETQYF. The CDR3, as DNA: TGCGCCAGCAGCTACGGGACTAGCGGGAAAGAGACCCAGTACTTC.